This T cell receptor (beta chain) was sequenced during a study of blood T cell repertoires in COVID-19 (dated by TCRdb to between 2020 and 2021). As for the study more broadly: The collaborator samples originated in the United States, Italy and Spain and spanned the acute and convalescent phases of COVID-19. Where available, HLA class I and class II types were taken from metadata supplied by the sample provider and were not determined by assay-based typing. Subjects who had been exposed to COVID-19, were actively infected with it, or had recovered from it provided the deeply sampled blood TCRbeta repertoires that made up the dataset. The repertoires were released in a freely available public database meant as a resource for research on the immune response to SARS-CoV-2. Nearly every sample came with metadata listing a de-identified subject ID, COVID-19 status, age in years and sex. The prospective study material was composed of cDNA or gDNA derived from T cells, B-cell-depleted T cells, or PBMCs. The samples were drawn from the first 160 participants of the ongoing ImmuneRACE study and from under 1,500 subjects provided by 6 global collaborators. Study-wide findings and limitations: The amount of clinical and demographic metadata varied by source and participant and was provided uncurated.

CDR3 length: 14 amino acids, cysteine to phenylalanine. The sequence is cut down to CDR3 DNA, 42 bases in frame from base 1. V is shortened by 6 bases, J by 4 bases, and the region joining them spans 12 bases. CDR1 and CDR2 are read off the germline V gene as MDHEN and SYDVKM. Whole blood was collected in K2EDTA tubes by collaborating institutions according to the institutions' own protocols. Collaborator samples were shipped for TCRbeta analysis as frozen whole blood, isolated PBMCs, or DNA extracted from either sample type. TCRbeta CDR3 regions were amplified from genomic DNA using the immunoSEQ Assay, a bias-controlled multiplex PCR. The original methods were these. The number of nucleated cells in each sample was estimated from the amplification of reference gene primers within the assay. Sequence reads were collapsed and filtered to measure the absolute abundance of every unique TCRbeta CDR3 rearrangement. For each sample, productive Simpson clonality was calculated by taking the square root of Simpson's diversity index across productive rearrangements. TCRdb retrieved this table from immuneACCESS and kept in-frame rearrangements only. Not all clones are present; in checked studies, unresolved V genes account for under half, and no reason is known for the remainder. Clonal size and the V and J genes are those of that table, whereas D and trimming came from the DNA. For this sample there are roughly 76,000 clones; around nine tenths appear just once. The ten biggest clones cover approximately 1.5% of the sample.

Details on this clone: Its cognate antigen has yet to be identified. Base quality data are lacking; no much larger clone is found one base away.

Rearrangement joined TRBV28 to TRBJ1-4; no D gene is confidently identified. This TCR came from a man aged 45 to 65 with acute or convalescent COVID-19. The specimen was peripheral blood. DNA sequence: TGTGCCAGCAGCACTACCTCCGGTAATGAAAAACTGTTTTTT. Its protein is CASSTTSGNEKLFF.